The next 26 T cell receptor beta chains were all read from a single sample in a study of human T cells and chemical hapten exposure. TCRdb re-derived calls from the RACE reads in MiXCR, one entry per CDR3 protein. The sample has 50,000 or so distinct CDR3 sequences, 9.9% seen once; the top ten hold around 16%. Described time point: patch test 3, about 24 weeks after DPC sensitization. Treatment denoted: therapeutic diphenylcyclopropenone sensitization with weekly scalp DPC. The sample in question was whole blood, obtained in connection with sensitization to the hapten diphenylcyclopropenone (DPC). These TCRs come from a woman in her thirties or forties with alopecia areata. Some clones in this sample may be carry-over from other donors' samples.

The chain is built from TRBV4-1 and TRBJ2-7, with D possibly TRBD2 on 5 matching bases. V lost 0 bases and J lost 2, with 14 bases in between. The germline V gene encodes CDR1 MGHRA and CDR2 YSYEKL. This CDR3 is 16 amino acids long. The CDR3 loop reads CASSQDHRTGTYEQYF. The DNA of the CDR3 is TGCGCCAGCAGCCAAGATCATCGGACCGGGACCTACGAGCAGTACTTC.

This clonotype was seen a few times. V gene TRBV7-2 combines with J gene TRBJ2-7; possibly TRBD1 for D (5 bases). The V and J ends lost 2 bases and 0 bases respectively, with 8 bases between them. The CDR3 has 14 residues. Germline assignment: CDR1 SGHTA and CDR2 FQGNSA. The CDR3 reads CASSLYRSSYEQYF. The CDR3 DNA reads as TGTGCCAGCAGCTTATACAGGAGCTCCTACGAGCAGTACTTC.

This clonotype was counted ten times or more. The chain uses TRBV5-1 and TRBJ1-6; 7 bases align to TRBD1. The V and J ends lost 2 bases and 0 bases, in that order; junction bases with no gene match: 5. The CDR3 sequence is 17 residues long. Germline values: CDR1 SGHRS, CDR2 YFSETQ. CDR3 in amino acids: CASSLQGTSSYNSPLHF. CDR3 sequence (DNA): TGCGCCAGCAGCTTACAGGGGACGAGCTCCTATAATTCACCCCTCCACTTT.

This clonotype has a handful of counts. V is TRBV12-3 or TRBV12-4 and J is TRBJ1-1; D remains ambiguous. The V gene lost 6 bases and the J gene lost 4 bases, with 15 bases spanning the gap. This CDR3 has 14 amino acids. The CDR3 protein is CASSPTTVFTEAFF. The CDR3 coding sequence is TGTGCCAGCAGCCCCACTACAGTATTCACTGAAGCTTTCTTT.

This clonotype came up many times. This sequence joins TRBV6-5 and TRBJ2-2; TRBD1 matches at 8 bases. This CDR3 comprises 21 residues. V dropped 4 bases and J dropped 3; count of bases not matched to a gene: 22. Germline V gives CDR1 MNHEY, CDR2 SVGAGI. The chain's CDR3 is CASSFIHHGTGDRKDTGELFF. CDR3 nucleotide sequence: TGTGCCAGCAGTTTCATTCATCACGGGACAGGAGACCGGAAGGACACCGGGGAGCTGTTTTTT.

This clonotype showed up many times. The chain has TRBV5-6 and TRBJ1-2; the D gene is possibly TRBD1 (6 bases). This CDR3 has 14 amino acids. Per the germline V gene, CDR1 is SGHDT and CDR2 is YYEEEE. Trimming left V 2 bases short and J 6 bases short, with 14 bases between. CDR3: CASSFRRTVDGYTF. The CDR3 nucleotides are TGTGCCAGCAGCTTCCGAAGGACAGTCGATGGCTACACCTTC. The variable domain in full, with the rest retrieved from reference TRBV5-6 and TRBJ1-2, is DAGVTQSPTHLIKTRGQQVTLRCSPKSGHDTVSWYQQALGQGPQFIFQYYEEEERQRGNFPDRFSGHQFPNYSSELNVNALLLGDSALYLCASSFRRTVDGYTFGSGTRLTVV.

This clonotype came up many times. The chain employs TRBV11-2 and TRBJ2-2; D is ambiguous. CDR1 is SGHAT, CDR2 FQNNGV, per germline. V was trimmed by 2 bases and J by 7 bases, leaving 8 bases between them. This CDR3 has 13 residues. The CDR3 protein is CASSLLRLGELFF. DNA for the CDR3: TGTGCCAGCAGCTTACTTCGTCTCGGGGAGCTGTTTTTT.

Details on this clonotype: An end of the junction does not agree with germline; a read error may underlie this. The chain employs TRBV7-2 and TRBJ1-1; possible D gene TRBD1, 6 bases. CDR3 size: 15 residues. Germline V lookup: CDR1 SGHTA, CDR2 FQGNSA. Here the CDR3 reads CATSTGGGVGTEAFF. The CDR3 DNA is TGTGCCACCAGCACCGGCGGGGGCGTGGGGACTGAAGCTTTCTTT.

This clonotype has just a few counts. The chain is built from TRBV12-5 and TRBJ1-5; D may be TRBD1 (5 bases). The V end was cut by 4 bases, the J end by 5 bases, with 15 bases between. The length of the CDR3 is 15 residues. Germline V gene sequence: CDR1 LGHNT, CDR2 FRNRAP. The CDR3: CASGSAGRRDQPQHF. For the CDR3, the DNA is TGTGCTAGTGGTTCGGCAGGGCGCCGTGATCAGCCCCAGCATTTT.

The CDR3 bases are TGTGCCAGCAGTTACTCGATGGGGGATGAAGCTTTCTTT. Amino acid sequence: CASSYSMGDEAFF. This rearrangement joins TRBV6-5 to TRBJ1-1, with D possibly TRBD1 on 5 matching bases. Trimming left V 0 bases short and J 7 bases short, with 9 bases between. In germline, CDR1 is MNHEY, CDR2 SVGAGI. CDR3 length equals 13 residues.

At least ten counts were recorded for this clonotype. This sequence joins TRBV25-1 and TRBJ2-4; 8 positions agree with TRBD2. The CDR3 extends over 13 amino acids. Trimming removed 5 bases from V and 8 bases from J; junction bases left unmatched: 5. Germline V gene data show CDR1 as MGHDK and CDR2 as SYGVNS. CDR3 region: CASSPGGAYIQYF. In DNA form, the CDR3 reads TGTGCCAGCAGTCCCGGGGGGGCCTACATTCAGTACTTC.

This chain links TRBV4-1 with TRBJ1-1; 9 nucleotides match TRBD1. The CDR3 length is 15 residues. Germline-derived CDR1 and CDR2 are MGHRA and YSYEKL. The junction had 8 bases not matched to a gene; V was cut back by 3 bases and J by 6 bases. CDR3: CASSQEGTGLSEAFF. The CDR3 DNA reads TGCGCCAGCAGCCAGGAAGGGACAGGGCTTTCTGAAGCTTTCTTT.

This clonotype was counted at least ten times. The chain joins TRBV20-1 to TRBJ1-1; a weak D match, TRBD1 (6 bases). CDR3 size: 15 residues. The V and J ends lost 0 bases and 3 bases respectively, with 14 bases between them. From germline, CDR1 is DFQATT and CDR2 SNEGSKA (reference sequence). The DNA for the CDR3 is TGCAGTGCTAGAGAGCAGGGGCCATCAGACACTGAAGCTTTCTTT. It translates to CSAREQGPSDTEAFF.

Only a few counts were recorded for this clonotype. V gene TRBV12-3 or TRBV12-4 combines with J gene TRBJ1-5; 8 nucleotides line up with TRBD1. The CDR3 consists of 14 residues. V trimming: 4 bases; J trimming: 6 bases; junction bases outside the gene matches: 5. CDR3 coding DNA: TGTGCCAGCAGTTCACGGACAGGGATTCAGCCCCAGCATTTT. Translated: CASSSRTGIQPQHF.

A few counts support this clonotype. The rearrangement uses TRBV27 and TRBJ2-3, with 7 bases aligning to TRBD2. Per germline, CDR1 MNHEY and CDR2 SMNVEV (reference sequence). The length of the CDR3 is 12 residues. The trim removed 6 bases at V and 7 bases at J, leaving 4 bases unmatched. CDR3 DNA sequence: TGTGCCAGCAGCCAACTAGCGAATACGCAGTATTTT. Amino acids: CASSQLANTQYF.

The chain employs TRBV12-3 or TRBV12-4 and TRBJ1-2; D gene ambiguous. V was pared by 3 bases and J by 4 bases, with 6 bases between. There are 12 residues in the CDR3. The CDR3 coding sequence is TGTGCCAGCAGTTTCACCCGCTATGGCTACACCTTC. It is translated as CASSFTRYGYTF.

This rearrangement joins TRBV25-1 to TRBJ2-1, with D maybe TRBD1 (6 bases). V lost 3 bases to trimming and J lost 0 bases, with 12 bases between them. Germline V gene data show CDR1 as MGHDK and CDR2 as SYGVNS. The CDR3 totals 16 residues. In DNA form, the CDR3 reads TGTGCCAGCAGTGACACCGGGACAAGCTCCTACAATGAGCAGTTCTTC. It is translated as CASSDTGTSSYNEQFF.

This clonotype occurred a few times. The CDR3 protein is CSVDLVGQFF. In DNA form, the CDR3 reads TGCAGCGTTGACCTAGTGGGGCAGTTCTTC. The genes are TRBV29-1 and TRBJ2-1, with D unresolved. This CDR3 contains 10 residues. Trimming removed 3 bases from V and 12 bases from J, with 9 bases in between. Germline CDR1 reads SQVTM; CDR2 reads ANQGSEA.

This clonotype was seen more than once but under ten times. The chain uses TRBV11-2 and TRBJ2-3; 7 nucleotides line up with TRBD1. Germline trimming cut 11 bases from V and 5 bases from J; bases unmatched to any gene: 4. The germline gives CDR1 SGHAT, CDR2 FQNNGV. The CDR3 consists of 11 residues. The CDR3 spells CAWRTGDTQYF. The CDR3 DNA reads as TGTGCCTGGAGGACAGGAGATACGCAGTATTTT.

This clonotype was detected only a few times. The chain has TRBV4-1 and TRBJ1-2, with D uncertain. This CDR3 comprises 18 residues. CDR1 is MGHRA and CDR2 is YSYEKL in the germline V gene. V lost 1 base and J 0 bases, leaving 18 bases between the germline ends. The CDR3 DNA is TGCGCCAGCAGCCAAGTACCATCAATTGGGAAGACTAACTATGGCTACACCTTC. Residues: CASSQVPSIGKTNYGYTF.

There are a few counts of this clonotype. CDR3 region: CASSLFRGGLGTDTQYF. The CDR3 DNA reads as TGTGCCAGCAGCCTTTTCCGGGGGGGCCTGGGGACAGATACGCAGTATTTT. The gene calls are TRBV11-2 and TRBJ2-3; 8 nucleotides line up with TRBD2. Germline CDR1 is SGHAT and CDR2 is FQNNGV. V was pared by 5 bases and J by 3 bases, with 13 bases of the junction left unmatched. CDR3 size: 17 residues.

This clonotype was observed many times. The chain links TRBV30 to TRBJ1-2; no clear D. CDR1 is GTSNPN and CDR2 is SVGIG in the germline V gene (reference sequence). Trimming removed 4 bases from V and 4 bases from J, with 19 bases in between. This CDR3 region has 15 residues. The CDR3: CAWNRPRREAYGYTF. DNA of the CDR3: TGTGCCTGGAATCGACCCCGGAGGGAGGCCTATGGCTACACCTTC.

This clonotype was seen repeatedly, ten times or more. Here the CDR3 reads CASSLKASSTDTQYF. The DNA for the CDR3 is TGTGCCAGCAGCTTAAAGGCCTCTAGCACAGATACGCAGTATTTT. The rearrangement links TRBV7-6 to TRBJ2-3; D gene unclear. The ends were cut back, 2 bases at V and 0 bases at J, with 9 bases in the middle. Germline V gene sequence: CDR1 SGHVS, CDR2 FNYEAQ. This CDR3 comprises 15 residues. Full variable domain (rest looked up from reference TRBV7-6 and TRBJ2-3): GAGVSQSPRYKVTKRGQDVALRCDPISGHVSLYWYRQALGQGPEFLTYFNYEAQQDKSGLPNDRFSAERPEGSISTLTIQRTEQRDSAMYRCASSLKASSTDTQYFGPGTRLTVL.

At least ten counts were recorded for this clonotype. The chain is built from TRBV12-3 or TRBV12-4 and TRBJ2-3, with TRBD2 as a possible D gene (7 bases). The V and J ends lost 6 bases and 3 bases respectively, with 10 bases between them. The CDR3 is 13 amino acids. CDR3 coding DNA: TGTGCCAGCAGAGGGGGGGAGACAGATACGCAGTATTTT. It yields the protein CASRGGETDTQYF.

This clonotype was seen a handful of times. The rearrangement joins TRBV6-1 to TRBJ1-4; the match to TRBD1 covers 11 bases. The CDR3 sequence is 15 residues long. Losses at the gene ends were 6 bases for V and 7 bases for J; bases not matched to a gene: 7. The germline CDR1 and CDR2 sequences are MNHNS and SASEGT. CDR3 bases: TGTGCCAGCAGCCACGGGACAGGGGGAGGTGAAAAACTGTTTTTT. Translating it yields CASSHGTGGGEKLFF.

This clonotype was observed many times. This chain links TRBV6-1 with TRBJ1-1; 8 bases are a match to TRBD1. Germline values: CDR1 MNHNS, CDR2 SASEGT. This CDR3 region has 15 residues. The J segment lost 1 base and the V segment lost 2 bases, leaving 3 bases of the junction unmatched. Here the CDR3 reads CASSEKTGENTEAFF. The CDR3 bases are TGTGCCAGCAGTGAAAAGACAGGGGAGAACACTGAAGCTTTCTTT.